This T cell receptor (beta chain) was captured by sequencing in a study of blood T cell repertoires in COVID-19. The CDR3 totals 15 residues. Germline lookup yields CDR1 SGHDN and CDR2 FVKESK. J was trimmed by 6 bases and V by 7 bases; bases with no gene match: 13. Method: immunoSEQ multiplex PCR; TCRdb's copy keeps in-frame clones and lacks some. The sample contains about 89,000 clones, roughly 80% of which appear only once. V gene TRBV14 combines with J gene TRBJ2-3; 7 nucleotides align to TRBD2. Sequencing was done on a sample of peripheral blood. This clonotype was obtained from a human donor in a cohort sampled during active COVID-19. The CDR3 spells CASNLIGGSPDTQYF. The DNA of the CDR3 is TGTGCCAGCAACCTTATCGGGGGGTCGCCGGATACGCAGTATTTT.